The clone carrying this T cell receptor (beta chain) is a singleton in its sample. Its antigen is unknown. One end of the junction is discordant with germline, which a read error may explain. This sample is drawn from a study of T cells in localized non-small cell lung cancer. Findings and limits, study-wide: Uninvolved adjacent lung showed higher T cell clonality than tumor. Because sequencing included only one region (of the tumor), heterogeneity remains possible. In adjacent lung appeared a median about 57 of the top 100 tumor clones.

This table comes from immunoSEQ multiplex PCR, and its TCRdb copy is limited to in-frame clones, with some not included. This table holds 41,000 or so clones, about 88% found once. Per the germline V gene, CDR1 is SGHDT and CDR2 is YYEEEE. The CDR3 totals 12 residues. The sample here was peripheral blood, taken before any cancer treatment. This chain links TRBV5-6 with TRBJ2-7; possibly TRBD1 for D (5 bases). The TCR comes from a woman aged 18-50 years with stage III lung adenocarcinoma. In nucleotides, the CDR3 is TGTGCCAGCAGTTTGGACACCGACGAGCAGTACTTC. It encodes CASSLDTDEQYF.